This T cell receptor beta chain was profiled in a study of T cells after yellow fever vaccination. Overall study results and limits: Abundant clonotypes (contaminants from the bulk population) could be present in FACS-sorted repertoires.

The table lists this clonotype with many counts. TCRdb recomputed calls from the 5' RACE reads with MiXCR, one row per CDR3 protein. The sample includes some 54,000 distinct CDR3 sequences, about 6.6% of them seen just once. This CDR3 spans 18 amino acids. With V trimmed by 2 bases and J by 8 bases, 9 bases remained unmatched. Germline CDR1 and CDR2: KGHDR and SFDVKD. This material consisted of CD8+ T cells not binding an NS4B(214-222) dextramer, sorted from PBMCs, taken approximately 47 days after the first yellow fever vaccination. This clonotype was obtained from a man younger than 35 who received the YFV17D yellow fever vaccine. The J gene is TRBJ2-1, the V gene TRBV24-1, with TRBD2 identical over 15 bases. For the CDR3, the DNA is TGTGCCACCAGTGATTCGGGACTAGCGGGGGGAGCGAAGGATGAGCAGTTCTTC. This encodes CATSDSGLAGGAKDEQFF.